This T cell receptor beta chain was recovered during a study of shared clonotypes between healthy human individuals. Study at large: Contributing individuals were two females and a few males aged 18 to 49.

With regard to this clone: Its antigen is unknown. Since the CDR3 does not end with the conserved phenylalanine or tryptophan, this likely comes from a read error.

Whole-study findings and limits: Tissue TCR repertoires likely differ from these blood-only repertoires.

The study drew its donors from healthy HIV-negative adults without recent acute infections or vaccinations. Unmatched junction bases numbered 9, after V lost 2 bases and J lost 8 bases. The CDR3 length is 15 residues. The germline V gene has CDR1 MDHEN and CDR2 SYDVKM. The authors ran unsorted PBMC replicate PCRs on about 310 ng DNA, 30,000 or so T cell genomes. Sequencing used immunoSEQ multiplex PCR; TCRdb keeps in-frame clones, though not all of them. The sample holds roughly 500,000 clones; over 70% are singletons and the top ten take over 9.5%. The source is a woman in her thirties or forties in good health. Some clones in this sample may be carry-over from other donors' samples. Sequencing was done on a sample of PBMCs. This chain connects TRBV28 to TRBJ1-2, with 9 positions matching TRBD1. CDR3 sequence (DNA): TGTGCCAGCAGTTTAGGGACAGGGCGTGTGGGGGGCTACACCCTC. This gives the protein CASSLGTGRVGGYTL.